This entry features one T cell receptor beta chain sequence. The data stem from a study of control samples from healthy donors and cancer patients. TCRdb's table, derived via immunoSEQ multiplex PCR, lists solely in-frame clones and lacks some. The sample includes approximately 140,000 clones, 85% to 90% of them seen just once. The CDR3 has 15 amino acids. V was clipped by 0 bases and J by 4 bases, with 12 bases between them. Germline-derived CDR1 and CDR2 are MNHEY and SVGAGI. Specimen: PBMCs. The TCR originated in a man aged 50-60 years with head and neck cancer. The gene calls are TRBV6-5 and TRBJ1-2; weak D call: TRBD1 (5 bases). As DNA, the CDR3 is TGTGCCAGCAGTTACTCCATAGACAGCGCCTATGGCTACACCTTC. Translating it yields CASSYSIDSAYGYTF.